Below, 18 T cell receptor beta chains from the same sample are listed, as sequenced in a study of CD8 T cells in ankylosing spondylitis. Study-level points and caveats: Within ankylosing spondylitis blood, a TCR beta motif made up of several highly homologous variants appeared to be characteristic.

Each CDR3 protein is one row after TCRdb ran MiXCR on the 5' RACE reads. The data hold 330,000 or so distinct CDR3 sequences, with 6.5% to 10% observed a single time. No antigen is known for these receptors. Source material: blood, either unsorted or a sorted T cell fraction (not recorded which). The receptor set was obtained from a male donor with ankylosing spondylitis.

There are a few counts of this clonotype. J is TRBJ2-7 and V is TRBV4-1; no clear D. V gave up 4 bases and J gave up 2 bases, with 15 bases separating them. The length of the CDR3 is 15 residues. Germline assignment: CDR1 MGHRA and CDR2 YSYEKL. CDR3 nucleotide sequence: TGCGCCAGCAGCCCCCAGGTCGGCTACCCCTACGAGCAGTACTTC. Its protein is CASSPQVGYPYEQYF.

This clonotype occurred many times. CDR3 bases: TGTGCCAGCAGTCCGGGACCGATTGCGGTCGACGAGCAGTACTTC. Its protein is CASSPGPIAVDEQYF. V usage is TRBV12-3 or TRBV12-4 and J usage is TRBJ2-7, with D tentatively TRBD1 or TRBD2 (5 bases each). The CDR3 has 15 amino acids. Trimming took 5 bases from V and 5 from J, leaving 19 bases between them.

The sample holds a few counts of this clonotype. This chain joins TRBV29-1 and TRBJ2-5; 9 bases are a match to TRBD2. This CDR3 spans 14 amino acids. Trimming cost V 1 base and J 5 bases; bases outside gene matches: 5. Germline V gene sequence: CDR1 SQVTM, CDR2 ANQGSEA. The DNA of the CDR3 is TGCAGCGTTGAAGGGGCGGGAGGGCCGGAGACCCAGTACTTC. Its translation is CSVEGAGGPETQYF.

This clonotype was observed a few times. The chain joins TRBV28 to TRBJ2-5, with 12 bases lining up with TRBD2. CDR1 and CDR2 (germline): MDHEN, SYDVKM. The CDR3 sequence is 16 residues long. Losses at the gene ends were 1 base for V and 7 bases for J; bases not matched to a gene: 7. The CDR3 protein is CASSLFSSGRAGTQYF. CDR3 nucleotides: TGTGCCAGCAGTTTATTCTCTAGCGGGAGGGCCGGGACCCAGTACTTC.

J is TRBJ1-5 and V is TRBV5-1; D might be TRBD1 (5 bases). Looked up from germline, CDR1 is SGHRS and CDR2 is YFSETQ. Trimming removed 0 bases at V and 4 bases at J, with 8 bases between. The CDR3 runs 14 residues. The CDR3 region has the DNA TGCGCCAGCAGCTTGGGACAGATTAATCAGCCCCAGCATTTT. Translated, it gives CASSLGQINQPQHF. Variable domain in full (rest from reference TRBV5-1 and TRBJ1-5): KAGVTQTPRYLIKTRGQQVTLSCSPISGHRSVSWYQQTPGQGLQFLFEYFSETQRNKGNFPGRFSGRQFSNSRSEMNVSTLELGDSALYLCASSLGQINQPQHFGDGTRLSIL.

The genes are TRBV7-2 and TRBJ2-3; 8 bases map to TRBD2. In germline, CDR1 is SGHTA, CDR2 FQGNSA. The CDR3 covers 16 residues. With 0 bases clipped from V and 2 bases from J, the junction kept 4 bases outside the gene matches. CDR3 sequence (DNA): TGTGCCAGCAGCTTAGCATGGCGGGAGGCCACAGATACGCAGTATTTT. Encoded protein: CASSLAWREATDTQYF.

The chain is built from TRBV27 and TRBJ2-1; D is unresolved. The germline CDR1 and CDR2 sequences are MNHEY and SMNVEV (reference sequence). V lost 0 bases and J 1 base, leaving 10 bases between the germline ends. This CDR3 is built from 16 residues. The CDR3 nucleotides are TGTGCCAGCAGTTTATCGCTTTCCTATTCCTACAATGAGCAGTTCTTC. This codes for CASSLSLSYSYNEQFF.

A few counts support this clonotype. The V call is TRBV9, the J call TRBJ2-5; 8 nucleotides agree with TRBD2. The CDR3 is 13 amino acids. Germline assignment: CDR1 SGDLS and CDR2 YYNGEE. The J segment lost 5 bases and the V segment lost 3 bases, leaving 3 bases of the junction unmatched. CDR3 nucleotide sequence: TGTGCCAGCAGCGGTAGCGGGAAGGAGACCCAGTACTTC. This translates into CASSGSGKETQYF.

This clonotype was picked up many times. The rearrangement links TRBV5-1 to TRBJ1-3; D may be TRBD1 (5 bases). CDR3 size: 15 residues. CDR1 is SGHRS and CDR2 is YFSETQ in the germline V gene. V lost 0 bases to trimming and J lost 3 bases, with 10 bases between them. As DNA, the CDR3 is TGCGCCAGCAGCTTGGATGGGACTTTTGGAAACACCATATATTTT. Translating gives CASSLDGTFGNTIYF. Full variable domain (remainder filled in from reference TRBV5-1 and TRBJ1-3): KAGVTQTPRYLIKTRGQQVTLSCSPISGHRSVSWYQQTPGQGLQFLFEYFSETQRNKGNFPGRFSGRQFSNSRSEMNVSTLELGDSALYLCASSLDGTFGNTIYFGEGSWLTVV.

The chain is built from TRBV5-1 and TRBJ2-4, with 10 bases that match TRBD2. Trimming at V came to 2 bases and at J to 6 bases, leaving 11 bases not matched to a gene. Germline values: CDR1 SGHRS, CDR2 YFSETQ. The CDR3 is made up of 17 amino acids. The CDR3 reads CASSFRPSGRVGNIQYF. For the CDR3, the DNA is TGCGCCAGCAGCTTTCGTCCTAGCGGGAGAGTCGGAAACATTCAGTACTTC.

V and J are TRBV5-4 and TRBJ2-5; TRBD1 agrees at 9 bases. Germline lookup yields CDR1 SGHNT and CDR2 YYREEE (reference sequence). J gave up 3 bases and V 3 bases, and 6 bases lay outside the gene matches. There are 15 residues in the CDR3. The CDR3 region is CASSWPGTGKETQYF. In nucleotides, the CDR3 is TGTGCCAGCAGCTGGCCCGGGACAGGGAAAGAGACCCAGTACTTC.

This clonotype appeared a few times. The chain recombines TRBV6-6 with TRBJ2-3, with 8 bases aligning to TRBD2. Germline V gene lookup returns CDR1 MNHNY and CDR2 SVGAGI (reference sequence). This CDR3 is built from 13 residues. The CDR3 protein is CTVSSGSYDTQYF. The CDR3 DNA sequence: TGTACCGTTTCCAGCGGGAGTTACGATACGCAGTATTTT.

V is TRBV29-1 and J is TRBJ2-3; 10 bases map to TRBD2. The length of the CDR3 is 14 residues. V lost 5 bases to trimming and J lost 7 bases; unmatched junction nucleotides: 9. CDR1 and CDR2 (germline): SQVTM, ANQGSEA. In DNA, the CDR3 is TGCAGCGTTCAAGGGGCTAGCGGGAGCTATACGCAGTATTTT. Protein: CSVQGASGSYTQYF.

The chain recombines TRBV20-1 with TRBJ2-3, with 9 nucleotides matching TRBD2. The germline V gene encodes CDR1 DFQATT and CDR2 SNEGSKA (reference sequence). The CDR3 length is 14 residues. V was clipped by 6 bases and J by 1 base; unmatched bases: 5. CDR3 region: CSATKREGTDTQYF. The CDR3 coding sequence is TGCAGTGCGACCAAGCGGGAGGGCACAGATACGCAGTATTTT.

This clonotype turned up a few times. The chain is built from TRBV24-1 and TRBJ2-3, with 7 bases aligning to TRBD2. Germline loops: CDR1 KGHDR, CDR2 SFDVKD. The J segment lost 6 bases and the V segment lost 3 bases, leaving 17 bases of the junction unmatched. This CDR3 is 18 amino acids long. CDR3 sequence reads: CATSDPPLSGTSGDTQYF. The CDR3 coding sequence is TGTGCCACCAGTGATCCCCCGCTGAGCGGGACCTCCGGGGATACGCAGTATTTT.

The rearrangement links TRBV7-8 to TRBJ2-2, with D perhaps TRBD1 (6 bases). Germline V gives CDR1 SGHVS, CDR2 FQNEAQ. Trimming shortened V by 5 bases and J by 3 bases, and 13 bases separated the two germline ends. The CDR3 spans 15 residues. The CDR3 protein is CASSPWAGDTGELFF. CDR3 in DNA: TGTGCCAGCAGCCCTTGGGCAGGGGACACCGGGGAGCTGTTTTTT.

The chain uses TRBV7-2 and TRBJ2-5; D is ambiguous. Germline CDR1 SGHTA, CDR2 FQGNSA. The CDR3 loop spans 15 amino acids. V was cut by 5 bases and J by 1 base, with 14 bases left in between. The CDR3 nucleotides read TGTGCCAGCAGCCCCCCGGAGCGCATCCAAGAGACCCAGTACTTC. This encodes CASSPPERIQETQYF. The full variable domain, its missing parts supplied by reference TRBV7-2 and TRBJ2-5, is GAGVSQSPSNKVTEKGKDVELRCDPISGHTALYWYRQSLGQGLEFLIYFQGNSAPDKSGLPSDRFSAERTGGSVSTLTIQRTQQEDSAVYLCASSPPERIQETQYFGPGTRLLVL.

This chain links TRBV6-1 with TRBJ1-1; perhaps TRBD1 as D (5 bases). Germline V gene data show CDR1 as MNHNS and CDR2 as SASEGT. This CDR3 region has 14 residues. Trimming cost V 5 bases and J 3 bases, with 13 bases left between them. The CDR3 reads CASSPRKGDTEAFF. The CDR3 coding sequence is TGTGCCAGCAGTCCAAGAAAAGGGGACACTGAAGCTTTCTTT.